A selection of T cell receptor beta chains follows, all from one sample in a study of T-cell memory formation after mild COVID-19. In TCRdb, the 5' RACE reads were re-called with MiXCR into one record per CDR3 protein. The sample yields fewer than 700,000 distinct CDR3 sequences, over 15% seen once. The material sequenced was PBMCs or a T cell subset sorted from them (not recorded which). The receptors were sampled from an adult woman who had mild COVID-19 (a few samples of this study predate the infection). Cell type and time point are not known. Both conserved end residues are part of each CDR3. D genes are given only for firm matches. Clone size is given for some rows only: seen once, a few or many times, or a class if the clone is expanded.

>NA|many|TRBV5-1|11|TRBJ2-5
TGCGCCAGCAGGGCACAAGAGACCCAGTACTTC
CASRAQETQYF
>TRBD2|many|TRBV15|16|TRBJ2-2
TGTGCCACCAGCAGAAGAGAGCGGGGGGCTACCGGGGAGCTGTTTTTT
CATSRRERGATGELFF
>NA|NA|TRBV14|20|TRBJ1-2
TGTGCCAGCAGCCAGGGGCCCCCCCATACGGCTCTAAGATTGAACTATGGCTACACCTTC
CASSQGPPHTALRLNYGYTF
>NA|few|TRBV12-3/TRBV12-4|13|TRBJ1-2
TGTGCCAGCAGCCCCCTCTGGGTAGATGGCTACACCTTC
CASSPLWVDGYTF
>TRBD2|NA|TRBV30|18|TRBJ2-7
TGTGCCTGGGAGTCCCCGGGACTAGCGGGCAGGAGCTCCTACGAGCAGTACTTC
CAWESPGLAGRSSYEQYF
>NA|NA|TRBV3-1|16|TRBJ1-2
TGTGCCAGCAGCCTACTAAACGGGGCTTCTAACTATGGCTACACCTTC
CASSLLNGASNYGYTF
>NA|NA|TRBV29-1|10|TRBJ1-2
TGCAGCGTGCCGGACGGTCGGTTCACCTTC
CSVPDGRFTF
>NA|NA|TRBV11-2|13|TRBJ1-2
TGTGCCAGCAGCTTAGATCTTTTCTATGGCTACACCTTC
CASSLDLFYGYTF
>TRBD2|NA|TRBV5-1|16|TRBJ2-1
TGCGCCAGCAGCTTGGCCTCGGCTAGCGGGGCGGGTGAGCAGTTCTTC
CASSLASASGAGEQFF
>NA|NA|TRBV12-5|16|TRBJ1-1
TGTGCTAGTGGTTTGGTACGGTTCGGGGCCAACACTGAAGCTTTCTTT
CASGLVRFGANTEAFF
>NA|NA|TRBV20-1|15|TRBJ2-5
TGCAGTGCTAGAGTATTCGCCAGGGTACAAGAGACCCAGTACTTC
CSARVFARVQETQYF
>NA|many|TRBV24-1|14|TRBJ2-1
TGTGCCACCAGTGATCCCCATGTCAACAATGAGCAGTTCTTC
CATSDPHVNNEQFF
>NA|NA|TRBV6-7|10|TRBJ2-5
TGTGTTGGCCGAACTGAGACCCAGTACTTC
CVGRTETQYF
>NA|few|TRBV21-1|12|TRBJ1-4
TGTGCCAGCAGCAAAGAAGAAGAAAAACTGTTTTTT
CASSKEEEKLFF
>TRBD1|few|TRBV24-1|16|TRBJ2-1
TGTGCCACCAGTCTTACGGATACAGGGGGCGTCAATGAGCAGTTCTTC
CATSLTDTGGVNEQFF
>NA|few|TRBV15|15|TRBJ1-2
TGTGCCACCAGCAGAGATCAGATGAACACCTATGGCTACACCTTC
CATSRDQMNTYGYTF
>TRBD1|few|TRBV29-1|11|TRBJ1-1
TGCAGCGTGGCTACAGGGGACCGAGCTTTCTTT
CSVATGDRAFF
>TRBD1|few|TRBV4-3|18|TRBJ2-7
TGCGCCAGCAGCCAAGATTGGCCCGACAGGGATTATTCCTACGAGCAGTACTTC
CASSQDWPDRDYSYEQYF
>TRBD2|NA|TRBV7-6|15|TRBJ2-5
TGTGCCAGCAGCTTAGCTAGCGGGTCTTGGGAGACCCAGTACTTC
CASSLASGSWETQYF
>TRBD1|NA|TRBV19|15|TRBJ2-7
TGTGCCAGTAGTATTGTTGCAGGGGGCTCCTACGAGCAGTACTTC
CASSIVAGGSYEQYF
>NA|NA|TRBV5-1|16|TRBJ1-4
TGCGCCAGCAGCCACAGACAGGCGGCAACTAATGAAAAACTGTTTTTT
CASSHRQAATNEKLFF
>TRBD1|NA|TRBV7-6|17|TRBJ1-3
TGTGCCAGCAGCTTAGTGGGACAGGGGGCAAGTGGAAACACCATATATTTT
CASSLVGQGASGNTIYF
>NA|NA|TRBV2|14|TRBJ1-2
TGTGCCAGCAGTGAAGACAGCAGGGCAGGGGGCTACACCTTC
CASSEDSRAGGYTF
>TRBD2|many|TRBV7-9|15|TRBJ2-1
TGTGCCAGCAGCTTAGGCGGGAGGGCCTACAATGAGCAGTTCTTC
CASSLGGRAYNEQFF
>NA|NA|TRBV28|15|TRBJ2-3
TGTGCCAGCAGCTCAGCAGCGGCAAGCACAGATACGCAGTATTTT
CASSSAAASTDTQYF
>NA|NA|TRBV7-9|13|TRBJ2-3
TGTGCCAGCACTACACAGGGTACAGATACGCAGTATTTT
CASTTQGTDTQYF
>NA|NA|TRBV7-9|15|TRBJ1-1
TGTGCCAGCAGCCACCTCGGGCTGCTGAACACTGAAGCTTTCTTT
CASSHLGLLNTEAFF
>TRBD2|few|TRBV24-1|15|TRBJ2-2
TGTGCCACCAGTGATTTTGGACTAGCTGCCGGGGAGCTGTTTTTT
CATSDFGLAAGELFF
>NA|NA|TRBV4-1|14|TRBJ2-3
TGCGCCAGCAGCCAAGTAGGGATCACAGATACGCAGTATTTT
CASSQVGITDTQYF
>NA|NA|TRBV5-6|15|TRBJ2-1
TGTGCCAGCGGATTGGCCGGGGGCAGATACAATGAGCAGTTCTTC
CASGLAGGRYNEQFF
>TRBD1|NA|TRBV5-1|14|TRBJ1-1
TGCGCCAGCAGCGTCGGGACAGAGAACACTGAAGCTTTCTTT
CASSVGTENTEAFF
>TRBD2|NA|TRBV7-3|17|TRBJ2-2
TGTGCCAGCAGCCAGACACTAGCGGGGGCGAACACCGGGGAGCTGTTTTTT
CASSQTLAGANTGELFF
>TRBD2|few|TRBV3-1|18|TRBJ2-7
TGTGCCAGCAGCCAAGTTGGCATCCGGGGGGGAAGCTCCTACGAGCAGTACTTC
CASSQVGIRGGSSYEQYF
>NA|many|TRBV12-3/TRBV12-4|12|TRBJ2-7
TGTGCCAGCAGGGGGACATCCTACGAGCAGTACTTC
CASRGTSYEQYF
>NA|once|TRBV6-2/TRBV6-3|15|TRBJ1-1
TGTGCCAGCAGTCTCAGACAGCACATAGACACTGAAGCTTTCTTT
CASSLRQHIDTEAFF
>NA|few|TRBV29-1|12|TRBJ2-7
TGCAGCGTTGATGCAGGAGACTACGAGCAGTACTTC
CSVDAGDYEQYF
>NA|NA|TRBV6-5|14|TRBJ2-1
TGTGCCAGCAGTAATGGACATCAGGTCAATGAGCAGTTCTTC
CASSNGHQVNEQFF
>NA|NA|TRBV11-1|12|TRBJ2-2
TGTGCCAGCAGAAAGGGGCCCGGGGAGCTGTTTTTT
CASRKGPGELFF
>TRBD2|NA|TRBV29-1|12|TRBJ2-7
TGCCTTGTAGCGGGAGCCGGCTACGAGCAGTACTTC
CLVAGAGYEQYF
>NA|few|TRBV3-1|14|TRBJ2-4
TGTGCCAGCAGCTACGGCTTGGCCAAAAACATTCAGTACTTC
CASSYGLAKNIQYF
>TRBD2|few|TRBV7-6|17|TRBJ2-5
TGTGCCAGCATCCTAGCGGGGGCGGGGGGCCCATTAGAGACCCAGTACTTC
CASILAGAGGPLETQYF
>TRBD1|NA|TRBV29-1|15|TRBJ1-5
TGCAGCGTTGAAGATGAGGACAGGACCGAGGGGCCCCAGCATTTT
CSVEDEDRTEGPQHF
>NA|NA|TRBV4-2|17|TRBJ2-1
TGTGCCAGCAGCCAGACCAAGGGGCTAGTTCCCTACAATGAGCAGTTCTTC
CASSQTKGLVPYNEQFF
>NA|few|TRBV20-1|12|TRBJ2-5
TGCAGTGCCGCCCGGGGGATAGAGACCCAGTACTTC
CSAARGIETQYF
>TRBD2|few|TRBV12-3/TRBV12-4|14|TRBJ2-5
TGTGCCAGCAGTTTAGCGGATGGACTAGCTATCGTGTACTTC
CASSLADGLAIVYF
>NA|few|TRBV5-5|16|TRBJ2-6
TGTGCCAGCAGCTTGGAACCGTCTAATGGGGCCAACGTCCTGACTTTC
CASSLEPSNGANVLTF
>NA|many|TRBV7-2|13|TRBJ1-5
TGTGCCAGCAGCTATTTCAGCGATCAGCCCCAGCATTTT
CASSYFSDQPQHF
>NA|many|TRBV20-1|14|TRBJ2-7
TGCAGTGCTAGACGCCAGCCCAGCTCCTACGAGCAGTACTTC
CSARRQPSSYEQYF
>NA|few|TRBV24-1|15|TRBJ2-5
TGTGCCACCAGTGATTTTACCAGGGCCCAAGAGACCCAGTACTTC
CATSDFTRAQETQYF
>TRBD1|few|TRBV6-5|13|TRBJ2-1
TGTGCCAGCAAGGCTTTCAGGGACAGTGAGCAGTTCTTC
CASKAFRDSEQFF
>NA|NA|TRBV12-3/TRBV12-4|14|TRBJ1-1
TGTGCCAGCAGTTTCGCAGTGGGCCCGCCTGAAGCTTTCTTT
CASSFAVGPPEAFF
>NA|NA|TRBV14|15|TRBJ2-3
TGTGCCAGCAGCCCCCTCGGGGGTCTCACAGATACGCAGTATTTT
CASSPLGGLTDTQYF